The entry below describes one T cell receptor (beta chain). This clonotype was counted a few times. Its cognate antigen has yet to be identified. No qualities accompany the bases; no much larger clone lies one base away. Amplification of TCR beta CDR3 regions was carried out from RNA transcripts. A first-round RT-PCR of the TCR CDR3 used the HTBI primer set with the Qiagen OneStep RT-PCR kit. Libraries were constructed in a second round of multiplex PCR, after which size selection and purification were performed. The libraries were sequenced on an Illumina HiSeq2000 using paired-end 100 bp reads. In the original analysis: SOAPnuke was used to process the raw data, with reads discarded if the reads contained adapters or uncalled bases, had a mean Phred below 15, or lacked an exact constant-primer or identifier match. High-quality paired reads were merged using COPE v1.2.5, and each unique nucleotide sequence was defined as a clonotype. MiTCR v1.1 was used to align clonotypes to the IMGT TRBV, TRBD and TRBJ reference segments. The analysis included only V-J combinations with a frequency above 0.0001, which together covered around 99% of the repertoires. A TCS score was defined as the ratio between F50 (clonal expansion) and ExV (chaos), using BLOSUM62-based TCRdist between CDR3 peptides within each V-J. Welch's t-statistics and random forest reduced roughly 500 V-J features to roughly 13, which were used in a naive Bayes classifier (R e1071). TCRdb took the public reads, trimmed them with fastp at Q25, ran MiXCR for clone calling and kept in-frame beta chains. Every distinct CDR3 protein forms one entry, paired with its most common genes and DNA. None of the V and J calls come from the authors' own analysis; TCRdb made them. The sample has 300,000 to 350,000 distinct CDR3 sequences on record, 15% to 20% of them singletons. The top ten clones comprise about 14% of the sample.

The data originate from a study of T cells in Graves' hyperthyroidism and ophthalmopathy (dated by TCRdb to about 2019). Turning to the overall study: Peripheral blood samples were taken at initial diagnosis, before any treatment was given. A discovery cohort of approximately 100 patients, 43 with Graves' ophthalmopathy and approximately 60 with stable Graves' hyperthyroidism, was used to find distinguishing TCR V-J signatures. Prospective prediction of ophthalmopathy was tested in an independent validation cohort of approximately 18 hyperthyroidism patients and 17 patients who later progressed to ophthalmopathy. The roughly 94 discovery patients were randomly split 7:3 into training and test sets. The study also compared thyroid tissue and blood T-cell repertoires from several Graves' hyperthyroidism patients. Following sampling, methimazole starting at 30 mg daily was given to hyperthyroidism patients, and high-dose intravenous methylprednisolone was given to ophthalmopathy patients. TCR Vbeta CDR3 sequencing of some 140 peripheral blood samples (roughly 43 ophthalmopathy, 75 to 80 hyperthyroidism and some 17 progressor patients) is reported in the paper. What the study reported, not specific to this receptor: During validation, the model predicted progression to ophthalmopathy a median of approximately 6 months ahead of onset, with approximately 70% sensitivity and around 73% specificity. A 13 V-J signature model separated ophthalmopathy from stable hyperthyroidism, with approximately 87% sensitivity and about 81% specificity in cross-validation and 80%/75% in testing. No statistical method was used to set the sample size in advance, and investigators knew the group allocation. Most expanded thyroid clonotypes (frequency above 0.001) were also found in blood, which suggests that blood repertoires may mirror thyroid immune responses.

In the ophthalmopathy patients, disease was moderately to severely active, with a Clinical Activity Score of 3 or more, a NOSPECS grade of 4 or more, and a duration of less than 3 months. Any patient with an uncontrolled infection, another autoimmune disease, pregnancy or lactation was excluded. Diagnoses relied on clinical symptoms, serum thyroxine and TRAb, thyroid ultrasound and orbital computed tomography. Ficoll-Paque density gradient centrifugation was used to isolate PBMCs from under 11 ml of fresh peripheral blood. Total RNA was extracted with Trizol reagent, and quality was checked on an Agilent 2100 Bioanalyzer. The CDR3, cysteine through phenylalanine, is 14 amino acids long. Just CDR3 DNA is preserved here, 42 bases in frame from base 1. A distance of 12 bases separates the germline ends of V and J, which lose 4 bases and 5 bases respectively. Looking up the germline V gene yields CDR1 SGHRS and CDR2 YFSETQ.

This TCR derives from a woman in her thirties or forties with Graves' ophthalmopathy. The chain was built from TRBV5-1 and TRBJ2-2; the D gene is possibly TRBD2, with 6 bases matching. The sample comprised blood. The CDR3: CASSPGTPTGELFF. At the DNA level, the sequence is TGCGCCAGCAGCCCCGGGACTCCGACCGGGGAGCTGTTTTTT.